Following are 29 T cell receptor beta chains from one sample sequenced in a study of blood T cell repertoires in COVID-19. Produced via immunoSEQ multiplex PCR; TCRdb's table is partial and in-frame only. The table shows 400,000 to 450,000 clones, with around 91% occurring only once. The material sequenced was peripheral blood. The origin of the receptors is a woman aged 40 to 50 with COVID-19, enrolled during active disease.

The chain couples TRBV7-3 to TRBJ1-4; D uncertain. CDR3 size: 18 residues. The germline V gene encodes CDR1 SGHTA and CDR2 FQGTGA. V was trimmed by 2 bases and J by 0 bases, leaving 16 bases between them. CDR3 residues: CASSLGGPGKTTNEKLFF. For the CDR3, the DNA is TGTGCCAGCAGCTTAGGAGGTCCGGGGAAAACAACTAATGAAAAACTGTTTTTT. Variable domain in full (rest from reference TRBV7-3 and TRBJ1-4): GAGVSQTPSNKVTEKGKYVELRCDPISGHTALYWYRQSLGQGPEFLIYFQGTGAADDSGLPNDRFFAVRPEGSVSTLKIQRTERGDSAVYLCASSLGGPGKTTNEKLFFGSGTQLSVL.

The chain links TRBV19 to TRBJ1-2, with 7 bases fitting TRBD1. This CDR3 is 14 amino acids long. Germline loops: CDR1 LNHDA, CDR2 SQIVND (reference sequence). The V gene end was trimmed by 7 bases and the J gene end by 3 bases; junction bases not matched to a gene: 8. The CDR3 spells CASMTGTEHYGYTF. For the CDR3, the DNA is TGTGCCAGTATGACCGGGACAGAGCACTATGGCTACACCTTC.

For the CDR3, the DNA is TGTGCCAGCAGCTTAGGAAGGACAGGGGGCGAAGCTTTCTTT. This gives the protein CASSLGRTGGEAFF. This chain uses TRBV7-2 with TRBJ1-1; the match to TRBD1 covers 11 bases. Germline V CDR1 and CDR2: SGHTA, FQGNSA. The CDR3 is made up of 14 amino acids. V was pared by 1 base and J by 8 bases, with 3 bases of the junction left unmatched.

The chain joins TRBV30 to TRBJ2-7, with D possibly TRBD2 on 6 matching bases. The germline V gene has CDR1 GTSNPN and CDR2 SVGIG (reference sequence). This CDR3 comprises 12 residues. V was clipped by 7 bases and J by 4 bases, with 14 bases between them. The DNA for the CDR3 is TGTGCCTCCAACCCCGGGGGTTACGAGCAGTACTTC. Translating gives CASNPGGYEQYF.

Here the CDR3 reads CASSDGKGNTEAFF. The CDR3 DNA is TGTGCCAGCAGTGACGGGAAGGGTAACACTGAAGCTTTCTTT. The chain has TRBV6-1 and TRBJ1-1; D not resolved. The germline CDR1 and CDR2 sequences are MNHNS and SASEGT. V was shortened by 3 bases and J by 2 bases, with 10 bases between the two germline ends. The CDR3 loop spans 14 amino acids.

The J gene is TRBJ2-3, the V gene TRBV6-4, with 7 nucleotides matching TRBD1. Germline V gene data show CDR1 as MRHNA and CDR2 as SNTAGT. This CDR3 has 14 amino acids. The junction had 0 bases not matched to a gene; V was cut back by 3 bases and J by 0 bases. In DNA, the CDR3 is TGTGCCAGCAGTGAAGGGGGCAGCACAGATACGCAGTATTTT. This gives the protein CASSEGGSTDTQYF.

This chain connects TRBV7-2 to TRBJ1-2, with TRBD1 identical over 10 bases. Germline loops: CDR1 SGHTA, CDR2 FQGNSA. The CDR3 spans 14 residues. J gave up 7 bases and V 3 bases, and 5 bases lay outside the gene matches. The chain's CDR3 is CASSFGTGAFGYTF. In DNA form, the CDR3 reads TGTGCCAGCAGCTTCGGGACAGGGGCTTTTGGCTACACCTTC.

This clone was observed a single time. The J gene is TRBJ1-2, the V gene TRBV9; 12 positions agree with TRBD1. Trimming cost V 0 bases and J 1 base; bases outside gene matches: 4. Looked up from germline, CDR1 is SGDLS and CDR2 is YYNGEE. CDR3 length: 17 residues. CDR3 loop: CASSVAGQGAGNYGYTF. Here the CDR3 DNA reads TGTGCCAGCAGCGTAGCGGGACAGGGGGCCGGTAACTATGGCTACACCTTC.

The gene calls are TRBV27 and TRBJ1-2; no clear D gene. V was clipped by 5 bases and J by 7 bases, with 14 bases between them. This CDR3 has 13 residues. Germline loops: CDR1 MNHEY, CDR2 SMNVEV (reference sequence). CDR3 loop: CASSQPRHGGYTF. CDR3 DNA: TGTGCCAGCAGTCAACCGCGCCATGGTGGCTACACCTTC.

A remark on this clone: The same CDR3 arises from other DNA sequences in this sample as well. This chain joins TRBV18 and TRBJ2-7; no definite D call. The CDR3 is 12 amino acids. V shed 3 bases and J shed 5 bases, with 8 bases lying between them. CDR1 is KGHSH and CDR2 is LQKENI in the germline V gene. The CDR3 DNA reads TGTGCCAGCTCACCCACAAGCGACGAGCAGTACTTC. Translation: CASSPTSDEQYF.

The chain links TRBV4-3 to TRBJ1-2; D gene uncertain. The CDR3 spans 16 residues. Germline CDR1 LGHNA, CDR2 YSLEER. V lost 0 bases to trimming and J lost 5 bases, with 16 bases between them. The CDR3 DNA reads TGCGCCAGCAGCCAAGATCCAACAGCAGTGGGTTATGGCTACACCTTC. Amino acid sequence: CASSQDPTAVGYGYTF.

The chain employs TRBV11-3 and TRBJ2-3; no definite D call. The CDR3 is 13 amino acids. V was cut by 4 bases and J by 7 bases, with 12 bases left in between. The germline gives CDR1 SGHNT, CDR2 YENEEA. In DNA, the CDR3 is TGTGCCAGCAGCTCCCTCGGCGGCTATACGCAGTATTTT. This translates into CASSSLGGYTQYF.

V usage is TRBV4-3 and J usage is TRBJ2-1; no firm D call. The V and J ends lost 0 bases and 8 bases respectively, with 8 bases between them. Germline V gives CDR1 LGHNA, CDR2 YSLEER. This CDR3 spans 13 amino acids. In DNA form, the CDR3 reads TGCGCCAGCAGCCAAGATCAAGCACATGAGCAGTTCTTC. Amino acid sequence: CASSQDQAHEQFF.

The J gene is TRBJ1-6, the V gene TRBV28, with D perhaps TRBD1 (6 bases). From germline, CDR1 is MDHEN and CDR2 SYDVKM. CDR3 length: 15 residues. V was cut by 4 bases and J by 9 bases, with 16 bases left in between. The DNA of the CDR3 is TGTGCCAGCAGTTCCGAACAGGGACATAGTTCACCCCTCCACTTT. It yields the protein CASSSEQGHSSPLHF.

This clone was detected only a few times. The J gene is TRBJ2-1, the V gene TRBV5-1; D not resolved. The CDR3 length is 12 residues. Trimming shortened V by 2 bases and J by 3 bases, and 3 bases separated the two germline ends. Germline V lookup: CDR1 SGHRS, CDR2 YFSETQ. The CDR3 DNA follows: TGCGCCAGCAGCTTCAGCTACAATGAGCAGTTCTTC. It encodes CASSFSYNEQFF. Filled out from reference TRBV5-1 and TRBJ2-1, the complete variable domain reads KAGVTQTPRYLIKTRGQQVTLSCSPISGHRSVSWYQQTPGQGLQFLFEYFSETQRNKGNFPGRFSGRQFSNSRSEMNVSTLELGDSALYLCASSFSYNEQFFGPGTRLTVL.

The rearrangement uses TRBV27 and TRBJ2-6; a weak D match, TRBD1 (6 bases). Per germline, CDR1 MNHEY and CDR2 SMNVEV (reference sequence). This CDR3 has 17 residues. V lost 4 bases to trimming and J lost 2 bases, with 15 bases between them. The CDR3 here is CASSSPREGAGANVLTF. The CDR3 coding sequence is TGTGCCAGCAGTTCGCCTCGTGAGGGGGCTGGGGCCAACGTCCTGACTTTC.

V gene TRBV27 combines with J gene TRBJ2-7, with D unresolved. The V end lost 1 base, the J end lost 2 bases, and 15 bases lay between the germline ends. This CDR3 contains 16 residues. Germline V CDR1 and CDR2: MNHEY, SMNVEV (reference sequence). CDR3 in amino acids: CASSLFPWAGTYEQYF. The DNA for the CDR3 is TGTGCCAGCAGTTTATTTCCATGGGCCGGAACCTACGAGCAGTACTTC.

The chain joins TRBV27 to TRBJ2-1; TRBD2 aligns across 9 bases. CDR1 and CDR2 from the germline V gene are MNHEY and SMNVEV (reference sequence). CDR3 length equals 15 residues. The junction had 2 bases not matched to a gene; V was cut back by 5 bases and J by 0 bases. In nucleotides, the CDR3 is TGTGCCAGCAGTCAAGCGGGGGGCTCCTACAATGAGCAGTTCTTC. It specifies CASSQAGGSYNEQFF.

The chain joins TRBV21-1 to TRBJ1-2. TRBV21-1 corresponds to a pseudogene. This CDR3 is 16 amino acids long. DNA of the CDR3: TGTGCCAGCAGCAAAGAGGGAGGGACTGCTAACTATGGCTACACCTTC. Translation: CASSKEGGTANYGYTF.

This chain joins TRBV6-2 or TRBV6-3 and TRBJ2-2; the D is unclear. V was clipped by 4 bases and J by 3 bases, with 6 bases between them. This CDR3 has 13 residues. CDR1 MNHEY and CDR2 SVGEGT come from the germline V gene. In nucleotides, the CDR3 is TGTGCCAGCAGTTTTTTAGACACCGGGGAGCTGTTTTTT. This codes for CASSFLDTGELFF.

The V and J genes are TRBV28 and TRBJ2-5; 8 bases map to TRBD1. CDR3 length: 15 amino acids. V was clipped by 3 bases and J by 5 bases; unmatched bases: 8. Germline-derived CDR1 and CDR2 are MDHEN and SYDVKM. DNA of the CDR3: TGTGCCAGCAGTTTGAGCAGGGGGCTGATGGAGACCCAGTACTTC. Amino acid sequence: CASSLSRGLMETQYF. The variable domain in full, completed from reference TRBV28 and TRBJ2-5, reads DVKVTQSSRYLVKRTGEKVFLECVQDMDHENMFWYRQDPGLGLRLIYFSYDVKMKEKGDIPEGYSVSREKKERFSLILESASTNQTSMYLCASSLSRGLMETQYFGPGTRLLVL.

This clone was observed once. The chain joins TRBV6-5 to TRBJ2-3, with 7 bases lining up with TRBD2. CDR1 MNHEY and CDR2 SVGAGI come from the germline V gene. The CDR3 length is 15 residues. Trimming took 6 bases from V and 3 from J; bases not matched to a gene: 9. The CDR3 DNA reads TGTGCCAGCAGCCCAGGGAGGGCGCAGACAGATACGCAGTATTTT. Translating gives CASSPGRAQTDTQYF.

The chain employs TRBV7-3 and TRBJ2-5; perhaps TRBD1 as D (6 bases). Germline values: CDR1 SGHTA, CDR2 FQGTGA. Trimming took 4 bases from V and 7 from J, leaving 13 bases between them. The CDR3 contains 13 residues. This CDR3 is CASSWDNGMTQYF. In DNA form, the CDR3 reads TGTGCCAGCAGCTGGGACAACGGGATGACCCAGTACTTC.

The genes are TRBV7-2 and TRBJ2-5; D is unclear. Deletions cut 1 base from V and 2 bases from J, with 14 bases between. Germline CDR1 and CDR2: SGHTA and FQGNSA. There are 16 residues in the CDR3. CDR3 coding DNA: TGTGCCAGCAGCTTAGATTACGGGTTCCTACAAGAGACCCAGTACTTC. Its protein product is CASSLDYGFLQETQYF.

This chain connects TRBV27 to TRBJ2-5; 10 bases are shared with TRBD1. V lost 4 bases, J lost 5 bases, and 7 bases stayed unmatched. Germline lookup yields CDR1 MNHEY and CDR2 SMNVEV (reference sequence). CDR3 length: 15 residues. The CDR3 spells CASSSRTGGWETQYF. As DNA, the CDR3 is TGTGCCAGCAGTTCCCGGACAGGGGGATGGGAGACCCAGTACTTC.

This clone was counted a single time. J is TRBJ2-2 and V is TRBV5-1; TRBD2 is a possible D gene (5 bases). This CDR3 has 21 residues. Trimming left V 3 bases short and J 1 base short, with 28 bases between. The germline V gene has CDR1 SGHRS and CDR2 YFSETQ. DNA of the CDR3: TGCGCCAGCAGCTCCGCACCGGGGTTTGGGTACGGACTCAAGAACACCGGGGAGCTGTTTTTT. Amino acid sequence: CASSSAPGFGYGLKNTGELFF.

V gene TRBV6-2 or TRBV6-3 combines with J gene TRBJ1-2; D gene uncertain. The CDR3 spans 13 residues. CDR1 MNHEY and CDR2 SVGEGT come from the germline V gene. Trimming took 0 bases from V and 4 from J, leaving 6 bases between them. Written as DNA, the CDR3 is TGTGCCAGCAGTTACTCTCTGAGCTATGGCTACACCTTC. Protein product: CASSYSLSYGYTF.

The CDR3 spells CASSPPSPGVDSNTIYF. The CDR3 DNA reads as TGTGCCAGCTCACCACCATCGCCGGGGGTGGATTCAAACACCATATATTTT. The V gene is TRBV18, the J gene TRBJ1-3; a weak D match, TRBD1 (5 bases). The germline V gene has CDR1 KGHSH and CDR2 LQKENI. The CDR3 consists of 17 residues. V was cut by 0 bases and J by 6 bases, with 18 bases left in between.

The V gene is TRBV7-8, the J gene TRBJ1-2, with TRBD1 as a possible D gene (6 bases). Germline-derived CDR1 and CDR2 are SGHVS and FQNEAQ. The CDR3 spans 14 residues. V dropped 5 bases and J dropped 6 bases, with 16 bases sitting between them. The CDR3 reads CASSPNYREHGYTF. The CDR3 DNA follows: TGTGCCAGCAGCCCGAATTACAGGGAACATGGCTACACCTTC.